Presented here are 3 T cell receptor beta chains from one specimen sequenced in a study of cytomegalovirus exposure and HLA in healthy donors. The protocol was immunoSEQ multiplex PCR, while the TCRdb copy is restricted to in-frame clones and leaves out a portion. Here the sample spans 70,000 or so clones, 94% being singletons. Source material: PBMCs. All receptors derive from a man between 18 and 35 years old in good health and CMV-seropositive.

The V call is TRBV7-3, the J call TRBJ2-3, with TRBD2 matching 12 bases. The V gene end was trimmed by 5 bases and the J gene end by 2 bases; junction bases not matched to a gene: 2. The CDR3 extends over 15 amino acids. Germline V gene sequence: CDR1 SGHTA, CDR2 FQGTGA. CDR3 loop: CASSLAGGPTDTQYF. As DNA, the CDR3 is TGTGCCAGCAGCCTAGCGGGAGGGCCCACAGATACGCAGTATTTT.

V gene TRBV30 combines with J gene TRBJ2-7, with 7 bases aligning to TRBD2. V gave up 3 bases and J gave up 2 bases; unmatched junction bases: 10. Germline V gene lookup returns CDR1 GTSNPN and CDR2 SVGIG (reference sequence). The CDR3 is 15 residues long. CDR3 protein: CAWSSGGGKAYEQYF. The CDR3 nucleotides are TGTGCCTGGAGCAGTGGCGGGGGTAAGGCCTACGAGCAGTACTTC.

The chain joins TRBV4-1 to TRBJ1-1; unclear D gene. The CDR3 has 14 amino acids. In germline, CDR1 is MGHRA, CDR2 YSYEKL. Trimming cost V 2 bases and J 3 bases, with 10 bases left between them. CDR3 coding DNA: TGCGCCAGCAGCCAACCCAACAAGTACACTGAAGCTTTCTTT. Its protein is CASSQPNKYTEAFF.